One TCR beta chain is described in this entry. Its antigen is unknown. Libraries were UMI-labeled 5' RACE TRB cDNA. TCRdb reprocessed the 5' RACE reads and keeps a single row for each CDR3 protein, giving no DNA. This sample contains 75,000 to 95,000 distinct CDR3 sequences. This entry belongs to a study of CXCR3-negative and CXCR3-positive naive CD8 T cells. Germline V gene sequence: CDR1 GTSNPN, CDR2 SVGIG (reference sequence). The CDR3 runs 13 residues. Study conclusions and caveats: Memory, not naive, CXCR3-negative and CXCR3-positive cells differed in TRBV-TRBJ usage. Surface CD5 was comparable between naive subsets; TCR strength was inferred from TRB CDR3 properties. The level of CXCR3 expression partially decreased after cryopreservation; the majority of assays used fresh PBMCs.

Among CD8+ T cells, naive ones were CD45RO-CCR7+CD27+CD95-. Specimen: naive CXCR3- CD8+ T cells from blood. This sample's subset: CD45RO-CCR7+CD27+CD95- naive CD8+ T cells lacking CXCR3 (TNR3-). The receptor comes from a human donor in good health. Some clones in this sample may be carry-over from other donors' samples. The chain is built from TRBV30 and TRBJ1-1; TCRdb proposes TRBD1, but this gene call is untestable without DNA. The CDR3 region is CAWRGTGSTEAFF.